This T cell receptor beta chain comes out of a study of CD8+CD57+ T cells in acquired aplastic anemia. Genomic DNA was employed as the template in profiling TCR beta VDJ and CDR3. TCRdb itself ran the reads through MiXCR, one entry per CDR3 protein. This sample has roughly 260,000 distinct CDR3 sequences, with around half found just once. V was pared by 2 bases and J by 6 bases, with 5 bases of the junction left unmatched. Germline V gives CDR1 KGHDR, CDR2 SFDVKD. The CDR3 has 15 amino acids. Points from the study as a whole: Patients showed no significant difference from controls in CD8+ Simpson's diversity. Shared by patients and controls, 25 to 30 CD8+ CDR3s were abundant in patients.

This clonotype was picked up many times. What it binds is not known. Individuals selected for sequencing had exhibited CD8+CD57+ cell expansion on flow cytometry. V is TRBV24-1 and J is TRBJ1-5, with TRBD1 matching 8 bases. The sample taken for sequencing was sorted CD4+, CD8+, or CD8+CD57+ T cells (not recorded which) from PBMCs. This TCR was recovered from a human donor with aplastic anemia. The CDR3 reads CATSDSGQGSQPQHF. The CDR3 DNA is TGTGCCACCAGTGATTCTGGACAGGGAAGTCAGCCCCAGCATTTT.